This TCR beta chain was sequenced during a study of graft-versus-host responses after intestinal transplantation. Method: immunoSEQ multiplex PCR; TCRdb's copy keeps in-frame clones and lacks some. The sample records 85,000 to 95,000 clones, approximately 94% being singletons. Of note for this clone: Its antigen is not identified.

This CDR3 is 15 amino acids long. Germline V CDR1 and CDR2: MNHEY, SVGAGI. V lost 2 bases to trimming and J lost 1 base, with 12 bases between them. The chain employs TRBV6-5 and TRBJ2-7, with D unclear. Specimen: unstimulated CD8+ T cells sorted from spleen or lymph node cells, collected before intestinal transplant. This clonotype was sampled from a human donor who received an intestinal transplant. Here the CDR3 reads CASSYLAVNSYEQYF. The CDR3 DNA reads as TGTGCCAGCAGTTACCTTGCGGTGAATTCCTACGAGCAGTACTTC.